Each of the 18 T cell receptor beta chains below was sequenced from the same sample in a study of CD8 T cells in Susac syndrome. It was with random hexamers that 0.5 to 1 ug RNA was reverse transcribed. One entry per CDR3 protein, called by TCRdb with MiXCR from the immunoSEQ multiplex PCR reads. The top ten hold 0.065% to 0.1% of the sample, which has 150,000 or so distinct CDR3 sequences, around 92% seen once. Sequencing used CD4+ T cells from PBMCs. Receptor source: a human donor in good health.

The chain combines TRBV2 with TRBJ2-3; D remains unclear. With 6 bases removed from V and 2 bases from J, the gap between germline ends came to 6 bases. This CDR3 is built from 12 residues. Germline values: CDR1 SNHLY, CDR2 FYNNEI. The CDR3 DNA follows: TGTGCCAGCAGACGGACCACAGATACGCAGTATTTT. Translating gives CASRRTTDTQYF. Looking up the rest from reference TRBV2 and TRBJ2-3 gives the full variable domain: EPEVTQTPSHQVTQMGQEVILRCVPISNHLYFYWYRQILGQKVEFLVSFYNNEISEKSEIFDDQFSVERPDGSNFTLKIRSTKLEDSAMYFCASRRTTDTQYFGPGTRLTVL.

CDR3 nucleotide sequence: TGCAGCGTTCAAGGCAGCATGAACACTGAAGCTTTCTTT. Its translation: CSVQGSMNTEAFF. The chain is built from TRBV29-1 and TRBJ1-1; D is unclear. Germline-derived CDR1 and CDR2 are SQVTM and ANQGSEA. With 5 bases removed from V and 0 bases from J, the gap between germline ends came to 10 bases. The CDR3 spans 13 residues.

CDR3 region: CASTLPQGHQPQHF. CDR3 nucleotides: TGTGCCAGCACCCTCCCACAGGGGCATCAGCCCCAGCATTTT. This chain connects TRBV6-1 to TRBJ1-5; 7 positions match TRBD1. Trimming took 7 bases from V and 5 from J; bases not matched to a gene: 8. Germline V gives CDR1 MNHNS, CDR2 SASEGT. The CDR3 totals 14 residues.

This clonotype occurred a few times. The chain's CDR3 is CASSLYGVYEQYF. CDR3 sequence (DNA): TGTGCCAGCAGCCTATATGGGGTCTACGAGCAGTACTTC. This chain links TRBV5-4 with TRBJ2-7; D gene unclear. Trimming left V 4 bases short and J 3 bases short, with 11 bases between. Germline V gene sequence: CDR1 SGHNT, CDR2 YYREEE (reference sequence). The CDR3 length is 13 residues.

The DNA for the CDR3 is TGTGCCAGCAGCTTGGGTTGGGGGGCGCAGGGCTACGAGCAGTACTTC. This gives the protein CASSLGWGAQGYEQYF. This rearrangement joins TRBV5-6 to TRBJ2-7; D may match TRBD1 or TRBD2 (6 bases each). CDR1 is SGHDT, CDR2 YYEEEE, per germline. The CDR3 totals 16 residues. V shed 0 bases and J shed 3 bases, with 16 bases lying between them.

This chain connects TRBV20-1 to TRBJ2-3; 10 nucleotides match TRBD2. Looked up from germline, CDR1 is DFQATT and CDR2 is SNEGSKA (reference sequence). The CDR3 consists of 17 residues. J was trimmed by 1 base and V by 0 bases; bases with no gene match: 7. CDR3 sequence reads: CSARDLLGTSGTDTQYF. The CDR3 coding sequence is TGCAGTGCTAGAGATCTCTTAGGGACTAGCGGCACAGATACGCAGTATTTT.

The V gene is TRBV20-1, the J gene TRBJ2-7; D is perhaps TRBD1 (6 bases). V lost 5 bases and J lost 4, with 15 bases in between. Germline-derived CDR1 and CDR2 are DFQATT and SNEGSKA (reference sequence). CDR3 length: 13 amino acids. CDR3 in amino acids: CSACRTVPYEQYF. The CDR3 nucleotides are TGCAGTGCTTGTCGGACAGTGCCTTACGAGCAGTACTTC.

The chain employs TRBV5-1 and TRBJ2-7, with 11 bases lining up with TRBD1. Germline V gives CDR1 SGHRS, CDR2 YFSETQ. There are 14 residues in the CDR3. V gave up 5 bases and J gave up 7 bases; unmatched junction bases: 8. CDR3 protein: CASSVSGTGGEQYF. The DNA for the CDR3 is TGCGCCAGCAGTGTTTCTGGGACAGGGGGGGAGCAGTACTTC.

The J gene is TRBJ2-2, the V gene TRBV6-1; D gene unclear. There are 13 residues in the CDR3. V lost 8 bases, J lost 1 base, and 8 bases lay in between. CDR1 MNHNS and CDR2 SASEGT come from the germline V gene. For the CDR3, the DNA is TGTGCCAGCCGCTACTTGAACACCGGGGAGCTGTTTTTT. Amino acids: CASRYLNTGELFF.

The chain is built from TRBV7-9 and TRBJ1-2; 9 bases map to TRBD1. The CDR3 consists of 16 residues. Germline loops: CDR1 SEHNR, CDR2 FQNEAQ (reference sequence). With V trimmed by 4 bases and J by 2 bases, 8 bases remained unmatched. The CDR3 region is CASSSSGQGLNYGYTF. CDR3 bases: TGTGCCAGCAGCTCCTCAGGACAGGGGTTGAACTATGGCTACACCTTC.

V and J are TRBV5-6 and TRBJ2-5; the D gene is possibly TRBD1 (6 bases). V was pared by 3 bases and J by 0 bases, with 9 bases between. The germline V gene encodes CDR1 SGHDT and CDR2 YYEEEE. The CDR3 has 14 residues. The CDR3 sequence is CASSSRGYQETQYF. The CDR3 nucleotides read TGTGCCAGCAGCTCAAGGGGGTACCAAGAGACCCAGTACTTC.

The V and J genes are TRBV20-1 and TRBJ2-7, with 8 nucleotides matching TRBD1. The CDR3 is made up of 14 amino acids. Germline trimming cut 6 bases from V and 2 bases from J; bases unmatched to any gene: 9. The germline gives CDR1 DFQATT, CDR2 SNEGSKA (reference sequence). The CDR3 DNA reads as TGCAGTGCGGTTGGACAGGGAGACGCCTACGAGCAGTACTTC. Translated: CSAVGQGDAYEQYF.

The chain has TRBV2 and TRBJ1-1, with D perhaps TRBD1 (6 bases). Trimming took 4 bases from V and 9 from J, leaving 9 bases between them. The CDR3 is 11 amino acids. CDR1 and CDR2 (germline): SNHLY, FYNNEI. The CDR3 DNA follows: TGTGCCAGCAGTGCGGGGGGGCAAGCTTTCTTT. The encoded protein is CASSAGGQAFF.

V usage is TRBV29-1 and J usage is TRBJ1-1; tentative D call: TRBD1 (5 bases). Germline CDR1 reads SQVTM; CDR2 reads ANQGSEA. The CDR3 consists of 11 residues. The CDR3 is CSSTENTEAFF. The DNA of the CDR3 is TGCAGTTCGACAGAAAACACTGAAGCTTTCTTT.

CDR3 coding DNA: TGTGCCAGCAGTTCGACAGGGAGTGGCTACACCTTC. Translated: CASSSTGSGYTF. The chain carries TRBV28 and TRBJ1-2, with 7 positions matching TRBD1. CDR3 length: 12 residues. Trimming at V came to 4 bases and at J to 7 bases, leaving 3 bases not matched to a gene. Germline-derived CDR1 and CDR2 are MDHEN and SYDVKM.

In its sample, this clonotype was seen a few times. One end of the junction is discordant with germline, which a read error may explain. The chain is built from TRBV7-7 and TRBJ2-2; D not resolved. The CDR3 length is 13 residues. Germline V gene data show CDR1 as SSHAT and CDR2 as FNYEAQ (reference sequence). This CDR3 reads CASSLRNTGELFF. Here the CDR3 DNA reads TGTGCTAGCAGCTTAAGGAACACCGGGGAGCTGTTTTTT.

The genes are TRBV30 and TRBJ1-3; TRBD1 might be the D (5 bases). The CDR3 totals 15 residues. Trimming removed 3 bases at V and 2 bases at J, with 14 bases between. CDR1 is GTSNPN and CDR2 is SVGIG in the germline V gene (reference sequence). The CDR3 protein is CAWRSPSGAGNTIYF. The CDR3 region has the DNA TGTGCCTGGAGGAGCCCGTCGGGGGCTGGAAACACCATATATTTT.

This chain connects TRBV29-1 to TRBJ2-7; D not certain. The V end was cut by 7 bases, the J end by 2 bases, with 9 bases between. Germline V gives CDR1 SQVTM, CDR2 ANQGSEA. This CDR3 spans 11 amino acids. CDR3 sequence (DNA): TGCAGCGCCTGGGAACCCTACGAGCAGTACTTC. It yields the protein CSAWEPYEQYF.